Presented here are 27 T cell receptor beta chains from one specimen sequenced in a study of tumor-infiltrating lymphocytes in primary liver carcinoma (dated by TCRdb to about 2017). Instrument on record: Illumina HiSeq 2500. Starting from 500 to 650 ng total RNA, TCRbeta-specific cDNA was produced by reverse transcription with a constant-region primer and ProtoScript II reverse transcriptase. TCRbeta libraries were built with three nested multiplex PCR rounds, a slightly modified ARM-PCR procedure. Each of the first two PCR rounds ran for approximately 11 cycles and used multiplex TRBV1-TRBV30 forward primers together with a Cbeta reverse primer. The raw public reads went through TCRdb reprocessing: fastp at Q25, MiXCR clone calling, in-frame beta chains kept. Rows with a matching CDR3 protein are joined into one entry that keeps the most common DNA and genes. For this sample there are approximately 120,000 distinct CDR3 sequences; 64% appear just once. Of the sample, 7.5% to 9% is held by the ten largest clones.

Total RNA and DNA were co-extracted without cell sorting from approximately 22-30 mg of bulk tissue using the AllPrep DNA/RNA mini kit. The material sequenced was liver tumor tissue from sampling region 3. In the paper's terms, the cell subset or site label means: tumor region T3, left-lateral pole. These receptors were taken from a woman aged 55 to 70 with primary liver carcinoma and hepatitis B virus infection.

This clonotype was detected ten times or more. V gene TRBV29-1 combines with J gene TRBJ2-5; D is uncertain. CDR3 length equals 14 residues. Trimming stripped 4 bases from V and 4 bases from J, with 16 bases between. CDR1 is SQVTM, CDR2 ANQGSEA, per germline. The CDR3 bases are TGCAGCGTTGCGGGTATCCCCCGGGCAGAGACCCAGTACTTC. This encodes CSVAGIPRAETQYF.

At least ten counts were recorded for this clonotype. V usage is TRBV6-2 or TRBV6-3 and J usage is TRBJ2-1; TRBD2 is a possible D gene (6 bases). The CDR3 runs to 14 residues. Trimming shortened V by 4 bases and J by 6 bases, and 13 bases separated the two germline ends. CDR1 and CDR2 (germline): MNHEY, SVGEGT. CDR3 nucleotides: TGTGCCAGCAGTTCCCGACTAGAGGCCAATGAGCAGTTCTTC. It specifies CASSSRLEANEQFF.

This clonotype has a single count. The junction does not match germline at one end; this may be a read error. The chain has TRBV6-5 and TRBJ2-7; a possible D gene is TRBD2 (5 bases). CDR3 length: 11 amino acids. Per the germline V gene, CDR1 is MNHEY and CDR2 is SVGAGI. The CDR3 sequence: CASTDGVEQYF. CDR3 DNA: TGTGCCAGCACCGACGGGGTCGAGCAATACTTC.

With regard to this clonotype: A single base separates this from a much larger clone, so it may be a read error. The CDR3 sequence: CASSLGTGPYEQYF. The CDR3 DNA reads as TGTGCCAGCAGCCTGGGGACAGGTCCCTACGAGCAGTACTTC. The chain recombines TRBV11-2 with TRBJ2-7, with 8 nucleotides matching TRBD1. V was pared by 5 bases and J by 2 bases, with 5 bases of the junction left unmatched. In germline, CDR1 is SGHAT, CDR2 FQNNGV. The CDR3 spans 14 residues.

This clonotype was seen only a few times. The rearrangement links TRBV30 to TRBJ1-5, with TRBD1 as a possible D gene (5 bases). Trimming pared 0 bases from V and 7 bases from J, leaving 7 bases between. There are 12 residues in the CDR3. In germline, CDR1 is GTSNPN, CDR2 SVGIG (reference sequence). CDR3 region: CAWSVQGQPQHF. CDR3 in DNA: TGTGCCTGGAGTGTTCAGGGACAGCCCCAGCATTTT.

Concerning this clonotype: A read error may produce the germline difference seen at one junction end. The rearrangement joins TRBV12-3 or TRBV12-4 to TRBJ2-7; D remains unclear. This CDR3 spans 13 amino acids. The CDR3 protein is CGSSFGSYHEQYF. The CDR3 coding sequence is TGTGGCAGCAGTTTCGGATCCTACCACGAGCAGTACTTC.

The chain links TRBV28 to TRBJ2-7; 7 positions agree with TRBD2. The CDR3 is made up of 15 amino acids. The V segment lost 3 bases and the J segment 0 bases; nucleotides outside the gene matches: 5. The germline V gene encodes CDR1 MDHEN and CDR2 SYDVKM. Here the CDR3 reads CASSLLGGSSYEQYF. The CDR3 DNA is TGTGCCAGCAGTTTGTTGGGGGGGAGCTCCTACGAGCAGTACTTC.

With respect to this clonotype: This may stem from a read error, because a much larger clone lies one nucleotide away. The V call is TRBV10-1, the J call TRBJ2-7, with 9 bases fitting TRBD2. The length of the CDR3 is 14 residues. Germline V lookup: CDR1 WNHNN, CDR2 SYGVQD (reference sequence). DNA of the CDR3: TGCGCCAGCAGTGTCGATAGCGGGAGTCCCGAGCATTACTTC. Amino acids: CASSVDSGSPEHYF.

The rearrangement links TRBV6-5 to TRBJ2-7, with 8 bases fitting TRBD2. J was trimmed by 0 bases and V by 6 bases; bases with no gene match: 7. The germline V gene has CDR1 MNHEY and CDR2 SVGAGI. There are 15 residues in the CDR3. CDR3 sequence: CASSITSGSSYEQYF. CDR3 coding DNA: TGTGCCAGCAGCATTACTAGCGGAAGCTCCTACGAGCAGTACTTC.

V is TRBV11-2 and J is TRBJ2-4, with 7 bases lining up with TRBD1. Germline CDR1 reads SGHAT; CDR2 reads FQNNGV. There are 17 residues in the CDR3. This chain's CDR3 is CVISLARGQTFQNIQYF. DNA of the CDR3: TGTGTCATCAGCTTAGCCCGGGGACAGACCTTCCAAAACATTCAGTACTTC.

This clonotype came up once. At one end, the junction sequence differs from germline, possibly due to a read error. The chain employs TRBV6-5 and TRBJ2-2, with 7 nucleotides matching TRBD2. The CDR3 length is 15 residues. Germline loops: CDR1 MNHEY, CDR2 SVGAGI. CDR3 amino acids: CAGSYRGRVTGVLFF. The DNA for the CDR3 is TGTGCCGGCAGTTATCGTGGGAGGGTGACCGGGGTGCTGTTTTTT.

This clonotype was seen repeatedly, ten times or more. This chain joins TRBV12-3 or TRBV12-4 and TRBJ2-2; TRBD2 agrees at 9 bases. CDR3 length: 15 residues. V dropped 7 bases and J dropped 7; count of bases not matched to a gene: 10. CDR3 DNA: TGTGCCAGCAATCGCGGGAGGGCCTCTGTCGGGGAGCTGTTTTTT. Amino acid sequence: CASNRGRASVGELFF.

The chain employs TRBV11-2 and TRBJ1-2, with a tentative D call TRBD1 (6 bases). The germline V gene encodes CDR1 SGHAT and CDR2 FQNNGV. This CDR3 contains 15 residues. The ends were cut back, 7 bases at V and 7 bases at J, with 22 bases in the middle. For the CDR3, the DNA is TGTGCCAGCACGCGTCCGTGGGGGGGCGGCGGTGGCTACACCTTC. This gives the protein CASTRPWGGGGGYTF. Full variable domain (rest looked up from reference TRBV11-2 and TRBJ1-2): EAGVAQSPRYKIIEKRQSVAFWCNPISGHATLYWYQQILGQGPKLLIQFQNNGVVDDSQLPKDRFSAERLKGVDSTLKIQPAKLEDSAVYLCASTRPWGGGGGYTFGSGTRLTVV.

This clonotype was counted ten times or more. The chain recombines TRBV28 with TRBJ2-1; 11 bases align to TRBD1. CDR3 length: 16 amino acids. Germline CDR1 and CDR2: MDHEN and SYDVKM. J lost 4 bases, V lost 6 bases, and 8 bases had no gene match. The CDR3 DNA is TGTGCCAGCAGCACCTTAAGGGACAGGGGGTACAATGAGCAGTTCTTC. It yields the protein CASSTLRDRGYNEQFF.

This clonotype was counted at least ten times. V usage is TRBV12-3 or TRBV12-4 and J usage is TRBJ1-1; perhaps TRBD1 as D (5 bases). Between the trimmed V and J ends, which lost 10 bases and 3 bases, there was a span of 12 bases. The CDR3 sequence is 12 residues long. DNA for the CDR3: TGTGCCACCCGGACACCCGACACTGAAGCTTTCTTT. Its protein is CATRTPDTEAFF.

The gene calls are TRBV29-1 and TRBJ2-1, with D possibly being TRBD2 (5 bases). CDR1 SQVTM and CDR2 ANQGSEA come from the germline V gene. This CDR3 has 11 residues. Trimming shortened V by 6 bases and J by 10 bases, and 13 bases separated the two germline ends. The CDR3 coding sequence is TGCAGCGTGTGGGCACGAGGGGAGCAGTTCTTC. As protein: CSVWARGEQFF.

This clonotype is judged large. This chain connects TRBV11-2 to TRBJ2-7, with 8 bases identical to TRBD1. CDR1 SGHAT and CDR2 FQNNGV come from the germline V gene. The CDR3 contains 15 residues. Germline trimming cut 1 base from V and 2 bases from J; bases unmatched to any gene: 4. CDR3 protein: CASSLVPTGAYEQYF. The DNA for the CDR3 is TGTGCCAGCAGCTTAGTCCCGACAGGGGCCTACGAGCAGTACTTC.

Only a few counts were recorded for this clonotype. A much larger clone differs from this one at a single base, so this may be a read error. The chain combines TRBV5-5 with TRBJ1-1, with D possibly TRBD1 on 6 matching bases. V was pared by 6 bases and J by 4 bases, with 13 bases between. Germline CDR1 SGHKS, CDR2 YYEKEE (reference sequence). This CDR3 spans 13 amino acids. CDR3 DNA: TGTGCCAGCAACTTTACAGGGAGCACTGAAGCTTTCTTT. Translating it yields CASNFTGSTEAFF. The whole variable domain, filled in from reference TRBV5-5 and TRBJ1-1, reads DAGVTQSPTHLIKTRGQQVTLRCSPISGHKSVSWYQQVLGQGPQFIFQYYEKEERGRGNFPDRFSARQFPNYSSELNVNALLLGDSALYLCASNFTGSTEAFFGQGTRLTVV.

This clonotype is medium-sized. The chain links TRBV11-2 to TRBJ2-2, with D perhaps matching TRBD1 or TRBD2 (5 bases each). Deletions cut 2 bases from V and 1 base from J, with 8 bases between. This CDR3 contains 15 residues. Germline CDR1 and CDR2: SGHAT and FQNNGV. CDR3 nucleotide sequence: TGTGCCAGCAGCTTATTTGGGGGGAACACCGGGGAGCTGTTTTTT. Protein: CASSLFGGNTGELFF.

On this clonotype: The junction does not match germline at one end; this may be a read error. This rearrangement joins TRBV6-5 to TRBJ1-5; D uncertain. Germline V lookup: CDR1 MNHEY, CDR2 SVGAGI. The CDR3 spans 13 residues. The DNA of the CDR3 is TGTGCCAGGAGAACTGGCCCTGATCAGCCCCATCATTTT. This encodes CARRTGPDQPHHF.

This clonotype was recorded at least ten times. The chain employs TRBV28 and TRBJ2-7; unclear D gene. Germline CDR1 MDHEN, CDR2 SYDVKM. The CDR3 runs to 12 residues. Trimming cost V 5 bases and J 0 bases, with 5 bases left between them. CDR3 DNA: TGTGCCAGCAGTAAGGGCTCCTACGAGCAGTACTTC. This sequence encodes CASSKGSYEQYF.

This clonotype was counted a few times. The chain uses TRBV21-1 and TRBJ1-5. TRBV21-1 is tagged as a pseudogene. This CDR3 region has 14 residues. DNA of the CDR3: TGTGCCAGCAGCAAAAAGGGAGGGGATCAGCCCCAGCATTTT. Translation: CASSKKGGDQPQHF.

Of note for this clonotype: A clone one base away is much larger, so this may be a read error. This rearrangement joins TRBV5-6 to TRBJ1-6, with D hard to call. The CDR3 contains 17 residues. V shed 0 bases and J shed 9 bases, with 19 bases lying between them. Germline V lookup: CDR1 SGHDT, CDR2 YYEEEE. DNA for the CDR3: TGTGCCAGCAGCTTGGTTCTCAGCCCCCTCGGCGGTTCACCCCTCCACTTT. This encodes CASSLVLSPLGGSPLHF.

The rearrangement joins TRBV11-2 to TRBJ2-3, with 9 positions matching TRBD2. The CDR3 runs to 16 residues. Trimming took 8 bases from V and 3 from J; bases not matched to a gene: 12. Looked up from germline, CDR1 is SGHAT and CDR2 is FQNNGV. CDR3 loop: CASGLGLATRTDTQYF. The CDR3 DNA follows: TGTGCCAGCGGCCTAGGACTAGCGACTAGAACAGATACGCAGTATTTT.

At least ten counts were recorded for this clonotype. The J gene is TRBJ2-3, the V gene TRBV4-1; possible D gene TRBD1, 6 bases. Germline V gene lookup returns CDR1 MGHRA and CDR2 YSYEKL. V lost 4 bases, J lost 0 bases, and 11 bases lay in between. The CDR3 contains 15 residues. CDR3 amino acids: CASSLGHSSTDTQYF. The CDR3 coding sequence is TGCGCCAGCAGCCTGGGACACTCCAGCACAGATACGCAGTATTTT.

This chain uses TRBV29-1 with TRBJ1-1; maybe TRBD1 (6 bases). Trimming left V 5 bases short and J 13 bases short, with 29 bases between. The length of the CDR3 is 15 residues. CDR1 SQVTM and CDR2 ANQGSEA come from the germline V gene. DNA for the CDR3: TGCAGCGTTCCCATCCTGACAGGCGTGAACACTGAGGTTTTCTTT. Its protein is CSVPILTGVNTEVFF.

Comments on this clonotype: This may stem from a read error, because a much larger clone lies one nucleotide away. This chain connects TRBV12-3 or TRBV12-4 to TRBJ2-4, with 9 bases aligning to TRBD1. There are 12 residues in the CDR3. The CDR3 DNA reads as TGTGACAGCAGTCTAAGCCGGACAGGGGTATACTTC. The encoded protein is CDSSLSRTGVYF.